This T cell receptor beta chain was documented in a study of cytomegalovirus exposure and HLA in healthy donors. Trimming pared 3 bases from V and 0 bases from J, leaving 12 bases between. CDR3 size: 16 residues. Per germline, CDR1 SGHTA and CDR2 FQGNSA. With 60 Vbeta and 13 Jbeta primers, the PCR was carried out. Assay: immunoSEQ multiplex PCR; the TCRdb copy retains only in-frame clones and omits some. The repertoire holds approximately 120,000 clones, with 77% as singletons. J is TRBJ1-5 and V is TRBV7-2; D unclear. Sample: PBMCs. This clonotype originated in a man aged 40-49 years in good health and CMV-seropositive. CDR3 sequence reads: CASSFGVGVSNQPQHF. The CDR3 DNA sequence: TGTGCCAGCAGCTTCGGGGTAGGAGTTAGCAATCAGCCCCAGCATTTT.